The 12 T cell receptor beta chains below all came from one sample that was sequenced in a study of blood T cell repertoires in COVID-19. The method was immunoSEQ multiplex PCR; TCRdb's version includes in-frame clones alone and lacks a portion of them. This table holds under 300,000 clones, roughly 84% found once. Sequenced: peripheral blood. The receptor set was obtained from a woman in her forties who had recovered from COVID-19.

The rearrangement uses TRBV10-3 and TRBJ2-3, with 8 bases identical to TRBD1. The CDR3 length is 15 residues. CDR1 is ENHRY and CDR2 is SYGVKD in the germline V gene. V dropped 2 bases and J dropped 1; count of bases not matched to a gene: 2. This chain's CDR3 is CAISEGTGGTDTQYF. Written as DNA, the CDR3 is TGTGCCATCAGTGAGGGGACAGGCGGCACAGATACGCAGTATTTT.

The rearrangement uses TRBV10-3 and TRBJ1-2; D is unclear. The CDR3 runs to 12 residues. Between the trimmed V and J ends, which lost 8 bases and 2 bases, there was a span of 9 bases. Germline CDR1 is ENHRY and CDR2 is SYGVKD. The CDR3 spells CAIGEENYGYTF. As DNA, the CDR3 is TGTGCCATCGGGGAGGAAAACTATGGCTACACCTTC.

The rearrangement uses TRBV6-4 and TRBJ2-1; 14 bases are a match to TRBD2. The length of the CDR3 is 13 residues. The germline V gene encodes CDR1 MRHNA and CDR2 SNTAGT. Trimming at V came to 8 bases and at J to 7 bases, leaving 1 base not matched to a gene. CDR3 region: CASRTSGGNEQFF. CDR3 in DNA: TGTGCCAGCCGGACTAGCGGGGGGAATGAGCAGTTCTTC.

For the CDR3, the DNA is TGCAGTGCTAGTAATCGGGGACAGGGGATCTACGAGCAGTACTTC. Translated, it gives CSASNRGQGIYEQYF. This rearrangement joins TRBV20-1 to TRBJ2-7; 10 bases are a match to TRBD1. J was trimmed by 3 bases and V by 3 bases; bases with no gene match: 8. The CDR3 totals 15 residues. CDR1 and CDR2 from the germline V gene are DFQATT and SNEGSKA (reference sequence).

V and J are TRBV6-8 and TRBJ1-4; weak D call: TRBD1 (5 bases). V gave up 5 bases and J gave up 4 bases, with 17 bases separating them. The CDR3 has 16 amino acids. Germline V CDR1 and CDR2: MNHGY, SAAAGT. The CDR3 nucleotides read TGTGCCAGCAGTCCACTTACCCGACAGTGTAATGAAAAACTGTTTTTT. This translates into CASSPLTRQCNEKLFF.

The V gene is TRBV28, the J gene TRBJ2-7, with 8 bases identical to TRBD1. V was pared by 6 bases and J by 4 bases, with 11 bases of the junction left unmatched. This CDR3 spans 15 amino acids. In germline, CDR1 is MDHEN, CDR2 SYDVKM. For the CDR3, the DNA is TGTGCCAGCAGCAAGATAGGGACAGGATCTTACGAGCAGTACTTC. It specifies CASSKIGTGSYEQYF. The full variable domain, its missing parts supplied by reference TRBV28 and TRBJ2-7, is DVKVTQSSRYLVKRTGEKVFLECVQDMDHENMFWYRQDPGLGLRLIYFSYDVKMKEKGDIPEGYSVSREKKERFSLILESASTNQTSMYLCASSKIGTGSYEQYFGPGTRLTVT.

The chain combines TRBV3-1 (or the pseudogene TRBV3-2) with TRBJ1-2; D remains ambiguous. Trimming took 0 bases from V and 1 from J, leaving 9 bases between them. Germline V CDR1 and CDR2: LGHDT, YNNKEL (reference sequence). The CDR3 runs 15 residues. The CDR3 region is CASSQDLRDNYGYTF. The CDR3 DNA follows: TGTGCCAGCAGCCAAGATCTGAGAGATAACTATGGCTACACCTTC.

The chain uses TRBV9 and TRBJ2-5; 9 bases map to TRBD2. Looked up from germline, CDR1 is SGDLS and CDR2 is YYNGEE. This CDR3 contains 16 residues. J gave up 0 bases and V 3 bases, and 6 bases lay outside the gene matches. CDR3 loop: CASSGSGGDNQETQYF. The CDR3 DNA reads as TGTGCCAGCAGCGGTAGCGGGGGAGACAACCAAGAGACCCAGTACTTC.

This clone was picked up many times. The V and J genes are TRBV7-9 and TRBJ1-4; D is possibly TRBD1 (5 bases). Germline CDR1 reads SEHNR; CDR2 reads FQNEAQ (reference sequence). Trimming took off 5 bases at V and 7 bases at J, with 17 bases between the two ends. The CDR3 extends over 15 amino acids. In DNA form, the CDR3 reads TGTGCCAGCAGCCCTACGAACTGGGGCACTGAAAAACTGTTTTTT. This codes for CASSPTNWGTEKLFF.

V usage is TRBV28 and J usage is TRBJ2-6; no reliable D call. Trimming shortened V by 11 bases and J by 0 bases, and 17 bases separated the two germline ends. Germline CDR1 and CDR2: MDHEN and SYDVKM. This CDR3 contains 16 residues. The chain's CDR3 is CAAIGRGLSGANVLTF. DNA for the CDR3: TGTGCCGCAATTGGTCGAGGCCTCTCTGGGGCCAACGTCCTGACTTTC.

The V and J genes are TRBV7-9 and TRBJ2-1; the D gene is possibly TRBD2 (7 bases). This CDR3 comprises 16 residues. Trimming stripped 1 base from V and 2 bases from J, with 12 bases between. Germline V CDR1 and CDR2: SEHNR, FQNEAQ (reference sequence). The CDR3: CASSLVRGATYNEQFF. In DNA form, the CDR3 reads TGTGCCAGCAGCTTAGTACGGGGGGCTACCTACAATGAGCAGTTCTTC. The entire variable domain, with the rest obtained from reference TRBV7-9 and TRBJ2-1, is as follows: DTGVSQNPRHKITKRGQNVTFRCDPISEHNRLYWYRQTLGQGPEFLTYFQNEAQLEKSRLLSDRFSAERPKGSFSTLEIQRTEQGDSAMYLCASSLVRGATYNEQFFGPGTRLTVL.

This clone showed up just a few times. The CDR3 DNA is TGTGCCAGCAGCCCGCGGGAGGGCCCCTACAATGAGCAGTTCTTC. Translating gives CASSPREGPYNEQFF. V gene TRBV7-8 combines with J gene TRBJ2-1; TRBD2 agrees at 9 bases. CDR3 length: 15 amino acids. Germline V gene data show CDR1 as SGHVS and CDR2 as FQNEAQ. J was trimmed by 2 bases and V by 5 bases; bases with no gene match: 4.